This T cell receptor (beta chain) came from a study of T cell repertoires in cytomegalovirus infection (dated by TCRdb to between 2017 and 2020). With respect to the entire study: Recently identified HLA-C-restricted CMV epitopes, whose presentation resists viral immunomodulation, were targeted by peptide stimulations together with well-studied HLA-B-restricted epitopes. Donor HLA type was relevant to the analysis, because carriage of CMV infection together with the matching HLA type was indicated by public TCR beta signatures. Study-level results and caveats: The ex vivo response was dominated by HLA-C-restricted CMV-specific TCR beta clonotypes, and the single most frequent clonotype in two of eight donors was supplied by these HLA-C-restricted clonotypes. In both this cohort and an independent roughly 350-donor cohort, the cumulative frequency of public TCR beta family members distinguished carriers of CMV infection plus the relevant HLA type.

Regarding this clonotype: Its target antigen remains unknown. Possible read error: a much larger clone is one base away.

Read against the paper, the sample's treatment or condition label means: in vitro stimulation with specific CMV peptide epitopes to enrich CMV-specific T cells. CDR1 MNHEY and CDR2 SMNVEV are derived from the germline V gene (reference sequence). V sheds 6 bases and J sheds 2 bases, leaving 3 bases between their ends. The CDR3 goes from the cysteine to the phenylalanine over 11 residues. Of all the DNA, just the CDR3 is kept, 33 bases in frame from base 1. Reads for this sample came from an Illumina HiSeq 1500. TCRdb reanalyzed the raw reads on its own, using fastp at Q25 for trimming and MiXCR for clone calling, and kept in-frame beta chains. Under each unique CDR3 protein, matching rows form one entry showing the most common genes and DNA. Present in this sample are about 130,000 distinct CDR3 sequences, 32% of which were seen just once. The ten largest clonotypes hold roughly 58% of the sample.

The rearranged segments are TRBV27 and TRBJ2-3, with the D gene not confidently named. The clonotype originates from a human donor in good health (CMV status not recorded). Some clones in this sample may be carry-over from other donors' samples. Material: CD8+ T cells from cultured PBMCs, obtained from culture after CMV antigen stimulation. The DNA is TGTGCCAGCAGGATCACAGATACGCAGTATTTT. It translates as CASRITDTQYF.